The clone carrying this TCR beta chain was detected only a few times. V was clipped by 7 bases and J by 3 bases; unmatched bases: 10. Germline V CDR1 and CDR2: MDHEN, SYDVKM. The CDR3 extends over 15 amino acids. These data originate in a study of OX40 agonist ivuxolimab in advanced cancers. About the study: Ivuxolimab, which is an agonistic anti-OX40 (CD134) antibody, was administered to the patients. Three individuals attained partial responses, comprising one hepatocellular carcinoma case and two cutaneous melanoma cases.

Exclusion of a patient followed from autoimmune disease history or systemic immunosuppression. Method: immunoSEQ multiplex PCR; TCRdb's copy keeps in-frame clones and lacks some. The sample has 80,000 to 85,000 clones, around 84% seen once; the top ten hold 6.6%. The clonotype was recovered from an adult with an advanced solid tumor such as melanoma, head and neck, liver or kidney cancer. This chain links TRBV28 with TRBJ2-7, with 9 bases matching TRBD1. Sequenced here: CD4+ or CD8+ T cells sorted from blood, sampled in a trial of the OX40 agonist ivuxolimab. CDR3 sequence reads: CASTSGTGSFYEQYV. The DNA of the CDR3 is TGTGCCAGCACCTCTGGGACAGGGTCGTTCTACGAGCAGTACGTC.